This T cell receptor (beta chain) was retrieved from a study of blood T cell repertoires in COVID-19. Study background: Samples representing acute and convalescent COVID-19 were sourced from the United States, Italy and Spain. Nucleic acid was either cDNA or gDNA, and it came from T cells, B-cell-depleted T cells, or PBMCs.

As handled by the study authors: From reference gene primer amplification, estimates of nucleated cell counts were derived. Produced via immunoSEQ multiplex PCR; TCRdb's table is partial and in-frame only. The V and J calls and the clone size are those of that table, but D and trimming were determined from the DNA. In the table there are about 130,000 clones, around 87% of which are singletons. The germline V gene encodes CDR1 LNHDA and CDR2 SQIVND (reference sequence). The ends lost 1 base at V and 3 bases at J; junction bases unmatched: 5. The CDR3 loop spans 15 amino acids. This TCR came from a woman in her forties or fifties who had recovered from COVID-19. The rearrangement links TRBV19 to TRBJ1-1; TRBD1 matches 7 bases. The sequencing sample was made of peripheral blood. The CDR3 loop is CASSIGDRDYTEAFF. The DNA for the CDR3 is TGTGCCAGTAGTATAGGAGACAGGGACTACACTGAAGCTTTCTTT.